A selection of T cell receptor beta chains follows, all from one sample in a study of shared clonotypes between healthy human individuals. Method: immunoSEQ multiplex PCR; TCRdb's copy keeps in-frame clones and lacks some. Among 1.5 million to 2.5 million clones listed, around 96% were seen once. The sample comprised naive CD8+ T cells sorted from blood. All receptors derive from a man aged 18 to 29 in good health. The CDR3 runs from the conserved cysteine through the conserved F or W. D genes are given only for firm matches. Clone sizes are given selectively: once, few, many, or a class where the clone is expanded.

clone size	V gene	D gene	J gene	CDR3 protein	CDR3 DNA
NA	TRBV6-5	TRBD1	TRBJ2-7	CASSAGTAYEQYF	TGTGCCAGCAGTGCCGGGACAGCCTACGAGCAGTACTTC
NA	TRBV4-1	TRBD2	TRBJ2-7	CASSFRLAGNLEQYF	TGCGCCAGCAGCTTCCGACTAGCGGGAAACCTGGAGCAGTACTTC
NA	TRBV6-5	NA	TRBJ2-7	CASTSSYEQYF	TGTGCCAGCACAAGCTCCTACGAGCAGTACTTC
NA	TRBV5-8	TRBD1	TRBJ1-1	CASSLDGQGAVEAFF	TGTGCCAGCAGCTTGGATGGACAGGGGGCGGTCGAAGCTTTCTTT
NA	TRBV19	NA	TRBJ2-1	CATASTRFEQFF	TGTGCCACAGCGTCCACGAGGTTTGAGCAGTTCTTC
NA	TRBV7-9	NA	TRBJ1-4	CASSLSGARNEKLFF	TGTGCCAGCAGTCTTTCCGGGGCGCGAAATGAAAAACTGTTTTTT
NA	TRBV5-6	NA	TRBJ1-6	CASRRDTSSYNSPLHF	TGTGCCAGCAGGCGGGACACGAGCTCCTATAATTCACCCCTCCACTTT
NA	TRBV6-1	NA	TRBJ1-2	CASSADGGPPYGYTF	TGTGCCAGCAGTGCCGATGGAGGGCCCCCCTATGGCTACACCTTC
NA	TRBV27	NA	TRBJ1-4	CASSPGGLGKLFF	TGTGCCAGCAGTCCCGGAGGGTTGGGAAAACTGTTTTTT
once	TRBV13	TRBD2	TRBJ2-1	CASSSQRETRYNEQFF	TGTGCCAGCAGCTCCCAGCGGGAAACCCGGTACAATGAGCAGTTCTTC
NA	TRBV7-9	NA	TRBJ2-5	CASSPTDGQETQYF	TGTGCCAGCAGCCCCACGGACGGTCAAGAGACCCAGTACTTC
NA	TRBV4-1	TRBD1	TRBJ1-1	CASSQPQGKTEAFF	TGCGCCAGCAGCCAACCACAGGGGAAAACTGAAGCTTTCTTT
NA	TRBV6-5	TRBD2	TRBJ2-1	CASREREWNEQFF	TGTGCCAGCAGGGAGCGGGAGTGGAATGAGCAGTTCTTC
NA	TRBV13	NA	TRBJ1-1	CASSSGPSPEAFF	TGTGCCAGCAGCTCCGGACCCTCCCCAGAAGCTTTCTTT
NA	TRBV10-3	TRBD1	TRBJ1-5	CAISPDRGYSNQPQHF	TGTGCCATCAGCCCCGACAGGGGGTATAGCAATCAGCCCCAGCATTTT
NA	TRBV4-1	NA	TRBJ2-7	CASSHRLSYEQYF	TGCGCCAGCAGCCACAGGTTATCCTACGAGCAGTACTTC
NA	TRBV7-9	NA	TRBJ1-1	CASSLPPGASDTEAFF	TGTGCCAGCAGCCTACCTCCGGGGGCCAGCGACACTGAAGCTTTCTTT
NA	TRBV6-1	TRBD2	TRBJ2-7	CASSEVFAGVAGGPERDEQYF	TGTGCCAGCAGTGAAGTTTTCGCAGGCGTAGCGGGAGGGCCGGAGCGGGACGAGCAGTACTTC
NA	TRBV19	NA	TRBJ2-7	CASSKATLNYEQYF	TGTGCCAGTAGTAAAGCGACACTCAACTACGAGCAGTACTTC
NA	TRBV27	NA	TRBJ1-5	CASSLSTGDLNQPQHF	TGTGCCAGCAGTTTATCGACGGGGGATTTAAATCAGCCCCAGCATTTT
NA	TRBV5-1	NA	TRBJ2-2	CASSLAQGLGNTGELFF	TGCGCCAGCAGCTTGGCCCAGGGTCTTGGGAACACCGGGGAGCTGTTTTTT
NA	TRBV5-6	TRBD1	TRBJ2-7	CASSYLTGVYEQYF	TGTGCCAGCAGCTACCTGACAGGGGTCTACGAGCAGTACTTC
NA	TRBV4-1	NA	TRBJ2-7	CASSQGLFTYEQYF	TGCGCCAGCAGCCAAGGGCTTTTTACTTACGAGCAGTACTTC
NA	TRBV5-4	NA	TRBJ2-4	CASSPFGSNIQYF	TGTGCCAGCAGCCCCTTCGGGTCGAACATTCAGTACTTC
NA	TRBV27	NA	TRBJ1-1	CASSIRTANTEAFF	TGTGCCAGCAGCATTAGGACAGCTAACACTGAAGCTTTCTTT
NA	TRBV2	NA	TRBJ2-2	CASRLAPGELFF	TGTGCCAGCAGACTAGCACCCGGGGAGCTGTTTTTT
NA	TRBV5-1	NA	TRBJ2-7	CASSLDLSYEQYF	TGCGCCAGCAGCTTGGACTTATCCTACGAGCAGTACTTC
NA	TRBV19	NA	TRBJ2-7	CASSKLAGRYEQYF	TGTGCCAGTAGTAAGTTGGCGGGAAGGTACGAGCAGTACTTC
NA	TRBV28	NA	TRBJ2-7	CASSLFGANGYEQYF	TGTGCCAGCAGTTTATTTGGGGCTAACGGGTACGAGCAGTACTTC
NA	TRBV19	NA	TRBJ1-2	CASSPLSEGLGYTF	TGTGCCAGTAGCCCGTTATCTGAGGGTCTGGGCTACACCTTC
NA	TRBV7-9	NA	TRBJ1-1	CASSPFVKTDTEAFF	TGTGCCAGCAGCCCTTTTGTGAAAACTGACACTGAAGCTTTCTTT
NA	TRBV19	NA	TRBJ1-5	CASSIDSYQPQHF	TGTGCCAGTAGTATTGACAGTTATCAGCCCCAGCATTTT
NA	TRBV10-3	NA	TRBJ2-2	CAITEDVNTGELFF	TGTGCCATCACTGAAGACGTCAACACCGGGGAGCTGTTTTTT
NA	TRBV6-1	TRBD1	TRBJ2-7	CASGKGAGIYEQYF	TGTGCCAGCGGGAAGGGGGCAGGGATCTACGAGCAGTACTTC
NA	TRBV27	NA	TRBJ2-2	CASSAGLNTGELFF	TGTGCCAGCAGTGCAGGGCTTAACACCGGGGAGCTGTTTTTT
NA	TRBV27	NA	TRBJ1-5	CASRGQGQQPQHF	TGTGCCAGCAGAGGGCAGGGGCAGCAGCCCCAGCATTTT
NA	TRBV7-4	NA	TRBJ2-1	CASSLKSGSYNEQFF	TGTGCCAGCAGCTTAAAGTCGGGTTCCTACAATGAGCAGTTCTTC
NA	TRBV11-2	NA	TRBJ2-7	CASSLYGSPYYEQYF	TGTGCCAGCAGCTTATACGGGAGTCCTTACTACGAGCAGTACTTC
NA	TRBV6-6	NA	TRBJ1-2	CASSYGPEGDYGYTF	TGTGCCAGCAGTTACGGACCTGAGGGAGACTATGGCTACACCTTC
NA	TRBV4-3	TRBD1	TRBJ1-1	CASSAGYRGETEAFF	TGCGCCAGCAGCGCAGGATACAGGGGGGAAACTGAAGCTTTCTTT
NA	TRBV5-6	NA	TRBJ1-5	CASSRMDSWDQPQHF	TGTGCCAGCAGCCGAATGGACAGTTGGGATCAGCCCCAGCATTTT
NA	TRBV6-5	TRBD1	TRBJ1-5	CASSYVTGAQPQHF	TGTGCCAGCAGTTACGTTACAGGGGCACAGCCCCAGCATTTT
NA	TRBV9	TRBD2	TRBJ2-5	CASSPPAGGWETQYF	TGTGCCAGCAGTCCTCCAGCGGGGGGGTGGGAGACCCAGTACTTC
NA	TRBV7-2	NA	TRBJ2-7	CASSAGPAPSSYEQYF	TGTGCCAGCAGCGCCGGTCCAGCGCCTAGCTCCTACGAGCAGTACTTC
once	TRBV6-5	TRBD1	TRBJ1-6	CASSATGLLNSPLHF	TGTGCCAGCAGCGCGACAGGGCTTCTTAATTCACCCCTCCACTTT
NA	TRBV28	TRBD2	TRBJ2-5	CASNLGGEYQETQYF	TGTGCCAGCAATCTTGGGGGGGAGTACCAAGAGACCCAGTACTTC
NA	TRBV28	NA	TRBJ2-7	CASSTTYEQYF	TGTGCCAGCAGTACGACCTACGAGCAGTACTTC
NA	TRBV27	NA	TRBJ2-5	CASSLGRQETQYF	TGTGCCAGCAGTTTAGGACGGCAAGAGACCCAGTACTTC
NA	TRBV28	NA	TRBJ2-2	CASSFINTGELFF	TGTGCCAGCAGTTTTATTAACACCGGGGAGCTGTTTTTT
once	TRBV7-9	TRBD1	TRBJ2-5	CASSPRDRKDEETQYF	TGTGCCAGCAGCCCACGGGACAGGAAAGACGAAGAGACCCAGTACTTC
NA	TRBV11-2	TRBD2	TRBJ2-7	CASSPSGGSGYYEQYF	TGTGCCAGCAGCCCAAGCGGGGGAAGCGGCTACTACGAGCAGTACTTC
NA	TRBV7-9	NA	TRBJ1-2	CASSLVGQFGGGYYGYTF	TGTGCCAGCAGCTTAGTCGGACAGTTCGGCGGGGGCTATTATGGCTACACCTTC
NA	TRBV27	NA	TRBJ2-1	CASSSRVRNHNEQFF	TGTGCCAGCAGTTCCCGGGTCAGAAACCACAATGAGCAGTTCTTC
NA	TRBV5-6	NA	TRBJ2-7	CASAYRGGGYEQYF	TGTGCCAGCGCATACAGGGGAGGGGGCTACGAGCAGTACTTC
NA	TRBV6-5	NA	TRBJ1-1	CASSYEGFTEAFF	TGTGCCAGCAGTTACGAGGGATTCACTGAAGCTTTCTTT
NA	TRBV5-1	NA	TRBJ2-7	CASSPSRAPSSYEQYF	TGCGCCAGCAGCCCCTCCCGAGCCCCGAGCTCCTACGAGCAGTACTTC
NA	TRBV10-3	NA	TRBJ1-2	CAIFGGLYTF	TGTGCCATCTTTGGTGGTTTATACACCTTC
NA	TRBV5-6	NA	TRBJ2-5	CASSWGDLSGETQYF	TGTGCCAGCAGCTGGGGGGATCTCTCGGGGGAGACCCAGTACTTC
NA	TRBV9	NA	TRBJ1-3	CASSVGGNGYGNTIYF	TGTGCCAGCAGCGTAGGAGGTAACGGTTATGGAAACACCATATATTTT